These T cell receptor beta chains were read from a single sample in a study of blood T cell repertoires in COVID-19. The assay was immunoSEQ multiplex PCR, and TCRdb's table has in-frame clones only and misses some. Among about 200,000 clones, approximately 84% were seen once, and the ten largest hold approximately 4.8%. Sample: peripheral blood. All receptors derive from a man over 45 with acute or convalescent COVID-19. The CDR3 runs from the conserved cysteine through the conserved F or W. Each record gives: J gene, V gene, clone size, D gene, CDR3 DNA, CDR3 protein. A D gene is named only where the DNA matches it firmly. Clone sizes are given selectively: once, few, many, or a class where the clone is expanded.

>TRBJ2-3|TRBV4-1|once|TRBD1
TGCGCCAGCAGCCAATACGACAGGGGAAACACAGATACGCAGTATTTT
CASSQYDRGNTDTQYF
>TRBJ1-6|TRBV6-1|.|.
TGTGCCAGCAGTGAAGGGGGCAGGGCACCGTTTGGTTCACCCCTCCACTTT
CASSEGGRAPFGSPLHF
>TRBJ1-4|TRBV5-1|.|.
TGCGCCAGCAGCTCTGGCGTGTTGACGGGGAATGAAAAACTGTTTTTT
CASSSGVLTGNEKLFF
>TRBJ2-5|TRBV14|.|.
TGTGCCAGCAGCAACCGGGACACCCAAGAGACCCAGTACTTC
CASSNRDTQETQYF
>TRBJ1-3|TRBV10-2|.|TRBD1
TGCGCCACACGACAGGGGCCCTGGGACACCATATATTTT
CATRQGPWDTIYF
>TRBJ2-5|TRBV5-4|.|.
TGTGCCAGCAGCTTGCAGGACCAAGAGACCCAGTACTTC
CASSLQDQETQYF
>TRBJ1-3|TRBV29-1|.|.
TGCAGCGTTGAATTAGGGAGGTCCTCTGGAAACACCATATATTTT
CSVELGRSSGNTIYF
>TRBJ2-7|TRBV27|.|TRBD2
TGTGCCAGCAGTTTATCGCCGGGACTAGCGGGGGAGCAGTACTTC
CASSLSPGLAGEQYF
>TRBJ1-3|TRBV7-8|once|.
TGTGCCAGCAGCCGCAGGAACTCTGGAAACACCATATATTTT
CASSRRNSGNTIYF
>TRBJ1-3|TRBV4-1|.|.
TGCGCCAGCAGCCAGGGCAGTCGCGGGGGGAACGGAAACACCATATATTTT
CASSQGSRGGNGNTIYF
>TRBJ2-7|TRBV5-1|.|.
TGCGCCAGCAGCCACTCCACAGTAAACTTGAACGAGCAGTACTTC
CASSHSTVNLNEQYF
>TRBJ1-2|TRBV20-1|.|TRBD1
TGCAGTGCTAGTGCCCCGGGACAGGTCTATGGCTACACCTTC
CSASAPGQVYGYTF
>TRBJ1-1|TRBV27|.|.
TGTGCCAGCAGTTTGAGGGGGTCCACTGAAGCTTTCTTT
CASSLRGSTEAFF
>TRBJ2-5|TRBV5-1|.|.
TGCGCCAGCAGCTTGGTGGGGGGACAAGAGACCCAGTACTTC
CASSLVGGQETQYF
>TRBJ1-5|TRBV2|.|.
TGTGCCAGCAGTAACACAGGGAATCAGCCCCAGCATTTT
CASSNTGNQPQHF
>TRBJ2-1|TRBV18|.|TRBD1
TGTGCCAGCTCACCAGGGACAGGGGGCTACAATGAGCAGTTCTTC
CASSPGTGGYNEQFF
>TRBJ2-1|TRBV19|.|.
TGTGCCAGTAGTATTTGGCAGTCCTACAATGAGCAGTTCTTC
CASSIWQSYNEQFF
>TRBJ1-6|TRBV7-8|.|.
TGTGCCAGCAGCCCCCAACAGGGACGGTCACCCCTCCACTTT
CASSPQQGRSPLHF
>TRBJ1-3|TRBV19|.|TRBD1
TGTGCCAGCCTGATCGGGACAGGGAACTCTGGAAACACCATATATTTT
CASLIGTGNSGNTIYF
>TRBJ1-1|TRBV30|.|.
TGTGCCTGGATGGGAGCTAACTTTCGGGACACTGAAGCTTTCTTT
CAWMGANFRDTEAFF
>TRBJ1-4|TRBV7-2|.|.
TGTGCCAGCAGCTTTAGGGGTGACAGAGAAAAACTGTTTTTT
CASSFRGDREKLFF
>TRBJ1-2|TRBV7-9|few|.
TGTGCCAGCAGCTTAGACCCAGGGAACTATGGCTACACCTTC
CASSLDPGNYGYTF
>TRBJ1-5|TRBV20-1|.|TRBD1
TGCAGTGCTAGTGTGCTCGACAGGGGAAGCAATCAGCCCCAGCATTTT
CSASVLDRGSNQPQHF
>TRBJ2-3|TRBV11-2|.|TRBD2
TGTGCCAGCAGCTTGGGACTAGCCACCTCAGATACGCAGTATTTT
CASSLGLATSDTQYF
>TRBJ2-2|TRBV18|.|TRBD1
TGTGCCAGCTCACGATCCGGACAGGGTAGTACCGGGGAGCTGTTTTTT
CASSRSGQGSTGELFF
>TRBJ2-7|TRBV18|.|.
TGTGCCAGCTCACCAGGAGGGGGGGCTGGGGAGCAGTACTTC
CASSPGGGAGEQYF
>TRBJ1-2|TRBV6-1|.|.
TGTGCCAGCAGTGAGGCCTTTAATATTGGCTACACCTTC
CASSEAFNIGYTF
>TRBJ2-5|TRBV7-2|.|.
TGTGCCAGCACCGAGCTAGCAAAAGAGACCCAGTACTTC
CASTELAKETQYF
>TRBJ2-7|TRBV19|.|.
TGTGCCAGTAGTTCCCCCAGCAGGTCCTACGAGCAGTACTTC
CASSSPSRSYEQYF
>TRBJ1-3|TRBV7-8|.|TRBD1
TGTGCCAGCAGCGCCCCAGGGGGCGGTGGAAACACCATATATTTT
CASSAPGGGGNTIYF
>TRBJ1-1|TRBV4-1|.|TRBD1
TGCGCCAGCAGCCATGACAGGGGGAGGGACACTGAAGCTTTCTTT
CASSHDRGRDTEAFF
>TRBJ1-3|TRBV7-2|.|TRBD1
TGTGCCAGCAGCAAGGGACAGGCTGGAAACACCATATATTTT
CASSKGQAGNTIYF
>TRBJ2-1|TRBV7-9|.|TRBD2
TGTGCCAGCAGAAGGGCGGGGGGGACCGACAATGAGCAGTTCTTC
CASRRAGGTDNEQFF
>TRBJ1-1|TRBV5-1|.|.
TGCGCCAGCAGCTTGACAGGGAGCATGAACACTGAAGCTTTCTTT
CASSLTGSMNTEAFF
>TRBJ2-4|TRBV5-1|.|.
TGCGCCAGCAGCTTTAGCTTGAGGGTCGACATTCAGTACTTC
CASSFSLRVDIQYF
>TRBJ1-2|TRBV29-1|.|.
TGCAGCGTGGGGCCCGTTCTTGTGACTAACTATGGCTACACCTTC
CSVGPVLVTNYGYTF
>TRBJ1-1|TRBV7-8|.|TRBD1
TGTGCCAGCAGCTTAGGCGGGACAGGGTTTGATGTGAACACTGAAGCTTTCTTT
CASSLGGTGFDVNTEAFF
>TRBJ2-3|TRBV12-3/TRBV12-4|.|.
TGTGCCAGCAGGCAGATGAGCACAGATACGCAGTATTTT
CASRQMSTDTQYF
>TRBJ1-1|TRBV6-5|few|.
TGTGCCAGCAGTTACTCTGGGGCACACTTGGGGACTGAAGCTTTCTTT
CASSYSGAHLGTEAFF
>TRBJ2-2|TRBV19|.|TRBD2
TGTGCCAGTAGATTTAACGGGGGGTCGGGGGAGCTGTTTTTT
CASRFNGGSGELFF
>TRBJ1-1|TRBV6-5|.|.
TGTGCCAGCAGTTACCGAGGGTTGGGGGGGACTGAAGCTTTCTTT
CASSYRGLGGTEAFF
>TRBJ2-3|TRBV9|.|TRBD2
TGTGCCAGCAGCGTCACAGCGGGGGGGACCACAGATACGCAGTATTTT
CASSVTAGGTTDTQYF
>TRBJ2-1|TRBV18|.|TRBD1
TGTGCCAGCTCACAAACCGGGACAGGCCAATGGAATGAGCAGTTCTTC
CASSQTGTGQWNEQFF
>TRBJ1-3|TRBV6-5|once|.
TGTGCCAGCAGATGGTGGGGGGAGAACGGGGTCGTCTTT
CASRWWGENGVVF
>TRBJ1-2|TRBV2|.|.
TGTGCCAGCATCACCCGGGGGGCTAACTATGGCTACACCTTC
CASITRGANYGYTF
>TRBJ1-1|TRBV11-2|once|.
TGTGCCAGCAGCTTATTTTTGGGGGAGGCTGAAGCTTTCTTT
CASSLFLGEAEAFF
>TRBJ2-7|TRBV5-1|.|TRBD1
TGCGCCAGCAGCTTGGAGGCCGGACAGGGGGCGAAAGCTCGCGAGCAGTACTTC
CASSLEAGQGAKAREQYF
>TRBJ1-4|TRBV2|once|.
TGTGCCAGCAGGAGGGATGAAAAACTGTTTTTT
CASRRDEKLFF
>TRBJ2-2|TRBV6-5|.|TRBD1
TGTGCCAGCATCGGGACAGGGGCGAACACCGGGGAGCTGTTTTTT
CASIGTGANTGELFF
>TRBJ1-4|TRBV6-5|.|.
TGTGCCAGCAGTCAACGAGGGGGTGGTGAAAAACTGTTTTTT
CASSQRGGGEKLFF
>TRBJ1-5|TRBV7-2|.|TRBD1
TGTGCCAGCAGCTCCCGAGGGGGCCAGCCCCAGCATTTT
CASSSRGGQPQHF
>TRBJ1-1|TRBV6-5|.|TRBD1
TGTGCCAGCACCAGGGACAGGGGGGTATTTGAAGCTTTCTTT
CASTRDRGVFEAFF
>TRBJ2-5|TRBV6-5|few|TRBD1
TGTGCCAGCACAGGACAGGGCGGGGAGACCCAGTACTTC
CASTGQGGETQYF
>TRBJ1-6|TRBV30|.|.
TGTGCCTGGAGTGTAAGAGATAATTCACCCCTCCACTTT
CAWSVRDNSPLHF
>TRBJ1-1|TRBV18|.|.
TGTGCCAGCTCACCAGGGGAGGACACTGAAGCTTTCTTT
CASSPGEDTEAFF
>TRBJ2-5|TRBV5-1|.|.
TGCGCCAGCAGCCTACCACAGGGCGGAGAGACCCAGTACTTC
CASSLPQGGETQYF
>TRBJ1-1|TRBV7-9|.|TRBD1
TGTGCCAGCAGTCGGACAGGGAACACTGAAGCTTTCTTT
CASSRTGNTEAFF
>TRBJ1-5|TRBV5-6|.|TRBD1
TGTGCCAGCAGCCTGGGACAGGTCAATCAGCCCCAGCATTTT
CASSLGQVNQPQHF